The next 13 T cell receptor beta chains were all read from a single sample in a study of blood T cell repertoires in COVID-19. The assay was immunoSEQ multiplex PCR, and TCRdb's table has in-frame clones only and misses some. Of over 350,000 clones listed, 87% are singletons. Source material: PBMCs or T cells enriched from blood (not recorded which). These receptors were collected from a woman aged 18-29 years with acute COVID-19.

The chain couples TRBV28 to TRBJ2-1; TRBD2 aligns across 7 bases. This CDR3 region has 15 residues. J gave up 6 bases and V 3 bases, and 8 bases lay outside the gene matches. CDR1 and CDR2 from the germline V gene are MDHEN and SYDVKM. The CDR3 here is CASSLGGVGSNEQFF. In DNA form, the CDR3 reads TGTGCCAGCAGTTTGGGGGGGGTAGGAAGCAATGAGCAGTTCTTC.

The rearrangement uses TRBV5-1 and TRBJ1-1, with 9 bases aligning to TRBD1. The CDR3 extends over 14 amino acids. The germline V gene encodes CDR1 SGHRS and CDR2 YFSETQ. V gave up 4 bases and J gave up 4 bases; unmatched junction bases: 5. The CDR3 bases are TGCGCCAGCAGCGGCGGACAGGGGCCCACTGAAGCTTTCTTT. Its protein product is CASSGGQGPTEAFF.

The J gene is TRBJ1-6, the V gene TRBV28; 9 bases agree with TRBD1. Germline V gene sequence: CDR1 MDHEN, CDR2 SYDVKM. The CDR3 has 15 residues. The ends lost 4 bases at V and 9 bases at J; junction bases unmatched: 7. This CDR3 reads CASSSGQGKSSPLHF. The CDR3 DNA reads TGTGCCAGCAGTTCGGGACAGGGCAAGAGTTCACCCCTCCACTTT.

This clone was recorded only once. The V call is TRBV4-1, the J call TRBJ2-5, with 11 nucleotides matching TRBD2. J was trimmed by 4 bases and V by 2 bases; bases with no gene match: 9. The CDR3 sequence is 17 residues long. The germline V gene has CDR1 MGHRA and CDR2 YSYEKL. The CDR3 here is CASSQRTSGLVGETQYF. For the CDR3, the DNA is TGCGCCAGCAGCCAAAGGACTAGCGGGCTTGTGGGAGAGACCCAGTACTTC.

CDR3 loop: CASSPRPRAETQYF. Written as DNA, the CDR3 is TGTGCCAGCAGCCCTCGCCCGAGAGCGGAGACCCAGTACTTC. The chain carries TRBV9 and TRBJ2-5, with D unresolved. This CDR3 is 14 amino acids long. Germline assignment: CDR1 SGDLS and CDR2 YYNGEE. V lost 4 bases, J lost 5 bases, and 15 bases lay in between.

The rearrangement joins TRBV18 to TRBJ1-1; 7 positions agree with TRBD1. In germline, CDR1 is KGHSH, CDR2 LQKENI. The CDR3 is 17 residues long. V lost 1 base, J lost 0 bases, and 8 bases stayed unmatched. The CDR3 here is CASSPRHRGEVNTEAFF. The CDR3 DNA reads as TGTGCCAGCTCACCACGTCACAGGGGTGAGGTGAACACTGAAGCTTTCTTT.

The chain's CDR3 is CASSAGQGYGYTF. The CDR3 DNA sequence: TGTGCCAGCAGCGCGGGACAGGGGTATGGCTACACCTTC. V and J are TRBV13 and TRBJ1-2, with 10 bases identical to TRBD1. The V segment lost 5 bases and the J segment 5 bases; nucleotides outside the gene matches: 2. Per germline, CDR1 PRHDT and CDR2 FYEKMQ (reference sequence). The CDR3 length is 13 residues.

This clone was recorded once. The chain combines TRBV5-6 with TRBJ2-7; TRBD1 agrees at 8 bases. The CDR3 runs to 15 residues. Germline assignment: CDR1 SGHDT and CDR2 YYEEEE. V lost 4 bases, J lost 0 bases, and 6 bases stayed unmatched. The CDR3 is CASSRTGTGSYEQYF. The CDR3 nucleotides read TGTGCCAGCAGCCGAACCGGGACAGGCTCCTACGAGCAGTACTTC.

This chain's CDR3 is CASREGQGKNIQYF. CDR3 coding DNA: TGTGCCAGTAGAGAGGGACAGGGGAAAAACATTCAGTACTTC. The chain links TRBV19 to TRBJ2-4, with 10 positions matching TRBD1. Germline V gene data show CDR1 as LNHDA and CDR2 as SQIVND (reference sequence). CDR3 length: 14 residues. V lost 6 bases to trimming and J lost 4 bases; unmatched junction nucleotides: 3.

The chain joins TRBV7-2 to TRBJ1-1; a weak D match, TRBD1 (5 bases). Trimming shortened V by 5 bases and J by 3 bases, and 10 bases separated the two germline ends. The CDR3 totals 13 residues. Germline V gene sequence: CDR1 SGHTA, CDR2 FQGNSA. The CDR3 sequence is CASSQGGDTEAFF. DNA for the CDR3: TGTGCCAGCAGCCAGGGCGGTGACACTGAAGCTTTCTTT.

The chain has TRBV4-3 and TRBJ2-3, with a weak D call TRBD1 (6 bases). The CDR3 has 15 amino acids. The V end was cut by 4 bases, the J end by 1 base, with 12 bases between. CDR1 is LGHNA and CDR2 is YSLEER in the germline V gene. CDR3 residues: CASSPRGRGTDTQYF. The CDR3 nucleotides are TGCGCCAGCAGCCCCAGGGGCAGGGGCACAGATACGCAGTATTTT.

V is TRBV25-1 and J is TRBJ2-5; possible D gene TRBD2, 5 bases. The CDR3 has 14 amino acids. In germline, CDR1 is MGHDK, CDR2 SYGVNS. V was shortened by 4 bases and J by 6 bases, with 15 bases between the two germline ends. The CDR3 region has the DNA TGTGCCAGCAGTGGCCACGGGGTTTTAAAGACCCAGTACTTC. It codes for CASSGHGVLKTQYF.

The chain is built from TRBV15 and TRBJ2-1; D not resolved. Germline V CDR1 and CDR2: LNHNV, YYDKDF (reference sequence). The V end was cut by 8 bases, the J end by 5 bases, with 13 bases between. The CDR3 consists of 13 residues. The CDR3 region is CATSRRVDNEQFF. CDR3 bases: TGTGCCACCTCGAGACGGGTAGACAATGAGCAGTTCTTC.